This TCR beta chain was captured by sequencing in a study of cytomegalovirus exposure and HLA in healthy donors. Study results and caveats: Presence/absence analyses assumed roughly uniform sequencing depth across donors, which may not hold. Within an earlier analysis, most TCR beta V segments proved productive either about 90% or about 30% of the time.

Trimming shortened V by 5 bases and J by 1 base, and 11 bases separated the two germline ends. Germline loops: CDR1 LNHDA, CDR2 SQIVND (reference sequence). The CDR3 is made up of 14 amino acids. Vbeta (60) and Jbeta (13) primers were used in the PCR. TCRdb's table, derived via immunoSEQ multiplex PCR, lists solely in-frame clones and lacks some. The table has around 140,000 clones, about 82% seen once; the top ten hold roughly 1.8%. This clone was recorded only once. Its matching antigen is unknown. The sequenced material came from PBMCs. This chain connects TRBV19 to TRBJ1-1, with D possibly matching TRBD1 (6 bases). This receptor was obtained from a female donor in good health and CMV-seropositive. CDR3: CASSARGANTEAFF. CDR3 bases: TGTGCCAGTAGTGCCAGGGGAGCGAACACTGAAGCTTTCTTT.